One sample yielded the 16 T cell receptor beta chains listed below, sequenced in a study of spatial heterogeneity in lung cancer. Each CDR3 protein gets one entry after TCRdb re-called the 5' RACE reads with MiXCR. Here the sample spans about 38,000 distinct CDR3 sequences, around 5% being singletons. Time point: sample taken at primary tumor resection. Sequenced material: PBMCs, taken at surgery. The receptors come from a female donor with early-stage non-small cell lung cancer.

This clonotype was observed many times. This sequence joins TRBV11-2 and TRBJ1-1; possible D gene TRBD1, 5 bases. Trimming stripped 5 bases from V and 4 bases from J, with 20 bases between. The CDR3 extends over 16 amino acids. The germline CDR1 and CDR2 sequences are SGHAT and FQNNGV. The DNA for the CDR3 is TGTGCCAGCAGCCCGCTTGACTTGTCGAGGGGCACTGAAGCTTTCTTT. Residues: CASSPLDLSRGTEAFF.

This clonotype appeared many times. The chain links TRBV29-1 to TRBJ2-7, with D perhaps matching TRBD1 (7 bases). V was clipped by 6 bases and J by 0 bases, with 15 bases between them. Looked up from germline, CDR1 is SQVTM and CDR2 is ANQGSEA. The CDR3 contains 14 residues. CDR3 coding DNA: TGCAGCGTGACGGGGGCAGGGGGCTCCTACGAGCAGTACTTC. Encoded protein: CSVTGAGGSYEQYF.

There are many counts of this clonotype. The CDR3 protein is CASSRTSGGPTLSYEQYF. DNA for the CDR3: TGCGCCAGCAGCAGGACTAGCGGGGGACCCACCTTATCCTACGAGCAGTACTTC. This chain joins TRBV5-1 and TRBJ2-7; TRBD2 agrees at 13 bases. There are 18 residues in the CDR3. From germline, CDR1 is SGHRS and CDR2 YFSETQ. V gave up 4 bases and J gave up 1 base; unmatched junction bases: 11. The entire variable domain, with the rest obtained from reference TRBV5-1 and TRBJ2-7, is as follows: KAGVTQTPRYLIKTRGQQVTLSCSPISGHRSVSWYQQTPGQGLQFLFEYFSETQRNKGNFPGRFSGRQFSNSRSEMNVSTLELGDSALYLCASSRTSGGPTLSYEQYFGPGTRLTVT.

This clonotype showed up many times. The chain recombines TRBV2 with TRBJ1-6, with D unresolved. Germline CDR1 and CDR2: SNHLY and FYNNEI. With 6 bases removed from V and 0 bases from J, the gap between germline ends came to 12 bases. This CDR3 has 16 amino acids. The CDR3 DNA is TGTGCCAGCAGCGACGGGTTTAGCTCCTATAATTCACCCCTCCACTTT. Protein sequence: CASSDGFSSYNSPLHF. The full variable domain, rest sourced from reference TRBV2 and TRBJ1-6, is EPEVTQTPSHQVTQMGQEVILRCVPISNHLYFYWYRQILGQKVEFLVSFYNNEISEKSEIFDDQFSVERPDGSNFTLKIRSTKLEDSAMYFCASSDGFSSYNSPLHFGNGTRLTVT.

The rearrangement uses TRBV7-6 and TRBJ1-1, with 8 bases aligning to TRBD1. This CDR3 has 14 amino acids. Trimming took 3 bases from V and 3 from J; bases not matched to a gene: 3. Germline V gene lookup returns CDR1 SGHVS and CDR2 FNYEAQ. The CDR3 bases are TGTGCCAGCAGCTTCGGACAGGGATACACTGAAGCTTTCTTT. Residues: CASSFGQGYTEAFF.

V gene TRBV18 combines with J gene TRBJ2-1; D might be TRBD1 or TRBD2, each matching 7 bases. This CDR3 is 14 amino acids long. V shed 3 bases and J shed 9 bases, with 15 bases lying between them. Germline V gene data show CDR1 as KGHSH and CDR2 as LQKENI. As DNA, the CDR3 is TGTGCCAGCTCACCTTTGACAGGGAGGGGTGAGCAGTTCTTC. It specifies CASSPLTGRGEQFF. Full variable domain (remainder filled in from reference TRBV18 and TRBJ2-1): NAGVMQNPRHLVRRRGQEARLRCSPMKGHSHVYWYRQLPEEGLKFMVYLQKENIIDESGMPKERFSAEFPKEGPSILRIQQVVRGDSAAYFCASSPLTGRGEQFFGPGTRLTVL.

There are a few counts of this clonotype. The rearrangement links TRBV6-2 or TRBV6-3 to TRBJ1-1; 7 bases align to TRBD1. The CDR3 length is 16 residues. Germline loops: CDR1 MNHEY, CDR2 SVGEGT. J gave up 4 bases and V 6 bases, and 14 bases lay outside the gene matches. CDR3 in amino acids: CASRPTRQGDVTEAFF. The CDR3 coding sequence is TGTGCCAGCAGGCCAACCCGTCAGGGGGACGTCACTGAAGCTTTCTTT.

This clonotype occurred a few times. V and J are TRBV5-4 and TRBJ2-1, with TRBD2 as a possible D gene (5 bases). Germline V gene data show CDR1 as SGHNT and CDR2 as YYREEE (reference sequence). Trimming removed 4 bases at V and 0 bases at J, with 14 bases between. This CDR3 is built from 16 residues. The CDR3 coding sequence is TGTGCCAGCAGCGGATCCCCGGGGTTCTCCTACAATGAGCAGTTCTTC. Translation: CASSGSPGFSYNEQFF.

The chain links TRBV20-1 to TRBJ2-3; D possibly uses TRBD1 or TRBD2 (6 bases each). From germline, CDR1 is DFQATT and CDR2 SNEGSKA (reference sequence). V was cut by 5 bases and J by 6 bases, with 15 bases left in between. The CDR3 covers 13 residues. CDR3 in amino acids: CSAVRRGVDTQYF. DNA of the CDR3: TGCAGTGCTGTTCGAAGGGGGGTGGATACGCAGTATTTT.

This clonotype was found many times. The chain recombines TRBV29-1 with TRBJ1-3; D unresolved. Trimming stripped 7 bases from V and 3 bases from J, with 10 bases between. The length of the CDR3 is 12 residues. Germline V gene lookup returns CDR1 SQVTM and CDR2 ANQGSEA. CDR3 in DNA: TGCAGCGGTTCGGAGGGTGGAAACACCATATATTTT. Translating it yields CSGSEGGNTIYF.

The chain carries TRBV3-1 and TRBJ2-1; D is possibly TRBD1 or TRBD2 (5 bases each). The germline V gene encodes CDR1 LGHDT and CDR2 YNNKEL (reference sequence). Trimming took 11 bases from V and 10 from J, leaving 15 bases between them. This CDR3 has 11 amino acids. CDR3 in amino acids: CAARGAWEQFF. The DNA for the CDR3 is TGTGCCGCCCGAGGGGCTTGGGAGCAGTTCTTC.

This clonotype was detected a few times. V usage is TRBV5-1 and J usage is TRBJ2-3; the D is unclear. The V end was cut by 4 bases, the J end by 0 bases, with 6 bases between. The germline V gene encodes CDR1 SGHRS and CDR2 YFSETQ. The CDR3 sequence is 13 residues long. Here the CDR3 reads CASSISSTDTQYF. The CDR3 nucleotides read TGCGCCAGCAGCATATCTAGCACAGATACGCAGTATTTT. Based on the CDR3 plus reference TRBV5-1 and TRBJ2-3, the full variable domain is KAGVTQTPRYLIKTRGQQVTLSCSPISGHRSVSWYQQTPGQGLQFLFEYFSETQRNKGNFPGRFSGRQFSNSRSEMNVSTLELGDSALYLCASSISSTDTQYFGPGTRLTVL.

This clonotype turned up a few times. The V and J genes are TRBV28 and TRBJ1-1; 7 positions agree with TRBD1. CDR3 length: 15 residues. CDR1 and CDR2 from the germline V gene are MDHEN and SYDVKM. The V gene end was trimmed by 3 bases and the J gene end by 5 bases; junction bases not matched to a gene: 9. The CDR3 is CASSFATGLGTEAFF. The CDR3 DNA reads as TGTGCCAGCAGTTTCGCGACAGGGCTGGGAACTGAAGCTTTCTTT.

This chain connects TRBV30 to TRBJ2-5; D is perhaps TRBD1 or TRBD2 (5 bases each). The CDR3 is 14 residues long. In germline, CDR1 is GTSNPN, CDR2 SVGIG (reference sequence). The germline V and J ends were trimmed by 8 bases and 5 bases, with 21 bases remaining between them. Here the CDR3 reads CAAPRASNGETQYF. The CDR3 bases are TGTGCCGCCCCCAGGGCTAGCAATGGCGAGACCCAGTACTTC.

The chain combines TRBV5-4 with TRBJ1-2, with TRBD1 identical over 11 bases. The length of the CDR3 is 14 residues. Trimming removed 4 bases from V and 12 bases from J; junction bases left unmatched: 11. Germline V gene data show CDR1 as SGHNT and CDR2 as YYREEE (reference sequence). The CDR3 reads CASSTRTGGASHTF. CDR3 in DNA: TGTGCCAGCAGCACCAGGACAGGGGGCGCATCTCACACCTTC.

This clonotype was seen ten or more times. The CDR3 region has the DNA TGTGCCAGCAGTTCCCGGACTAGCGGGGGGCTAGCCTACAATGAGCAGTTCTTC. This sequence encodes CASSSRTSGGLAYNEQFF. This rearrangement joins TRBV27 to TRBJ2-1; the match to TRBD2 covers 14 bases. The CDR3 extends over 18 amino acids. CDR1 and CDR2 from the germline V gene are MNHEY and SMNVEV (reference sequence). V was clipped by 4 bases and J by 2 bases; unmatched bases: 7.